This is a list of T cell receptor beta chains from one sample in a study of identical twins. Each CDR3 protein is one row after TCRdb ran MiXCR on the 5' RACE reads. The sample holds 200,000 to 300,000 distinct CDR3 sequences, roughly 7.5% seen once. In addition, the sample was reused for a study of yellow fever vaccine responses in identical twins.

Sequencing was performed on CD8+ T cells sorted from blood. These receptors all stem from a woman between 18 and 29 years old in good health. Each CDR3 is given with its conserved first and last residue. The order of the fields is CDR3 protein, CDR3 DNA, clone size, J gene, D gene, V gene. A D gene is named only where the DNA matches it firmly. For some rows the clone size is stated as once, few or many, or as a class when expanded; others skip it.

CDR3: CATSRESVHEQFF; DNA: TGTGCCACCAGCAGAGAATCGGTCCATGAGCAGTTCTTC; size: many; J: TRBJ2-1; D: -; V: TRBV15
CDR3: CASSQDLYEQYF; DNA: TGCGCCAGCAGCCAAGACTTGTACGAGCAGTACTTC; size: few; J: TRBJ2-7; D: -; V: TRBV4-1
CDR3: CASSYSGDSYEQYF; DNA: TGTGCCAGCAGTTACTCAGGAGACTCCTACGAGCAGTACTTC; size: many; J: TRBJ2-7; D: -; V: TRBV6-5
CDR3: CSARDPGEQDTQYF; DNA: TGCAGTGCTAGAGATCCGGGGGAGCAAGATACGCAGTATTTT; size: -; J: TRBJ2-3; D: -; V: TRBV20-1
CDR3: CASSLYSEGDYEQYF; DNA: TGTGCCAGCAGCTTGTATAGTGAGGGGGACTACGAGCAGTACTTC; size: -; J: TRBJ2-7; D: -; V: TRBV5-5
CDR3: CASSLDGGGELFF; DNA: TGTGCCAGCAGTTTAGACGGGGGCGGGGAGCTGTTTTTT; size: many; J: TRBJ2-2; D: -; V: TRBV12-3/TRBV12-4
CDR3: CASSGGNYGYTF; DNA: TGTGCCAGCAGCGGGGGGAACTATGGCTACACCTTC; size: many; J: TRBJ1-2; D: -; V: TRBV27
CDR3: CASSPYAGADSYNEQFF; DNA: TGTGCCAGCAGCCCCTATGCGGGAGCAGACTCCTACAATGAGCAGTTCTTC; size: -; J: TRBJ2-1; D: TRBD2; V: TRBV9
CDR3: CASSPQRRSVNYNEQFF; DNA: TGTGCCAGCAGTCCCCAAAGACGTAGCGTAAACTACAATGAGCAGTTCTTC; size: -; J: TRBJ2-1; D: -; V: TRBV2
CDR3: CASSSASPRETQYF; DNA: TGTGCCAGCAGCTCCGCGAGTCCGAGAGAGACCCAGTACTTC; size: -; J: TRBJ2-5; D: -; V: TRBV11-2
CDR3: CASSFGTSGGGPYNEQFF; DNA: TGTGCCAGCAGTTTTGGGACTAGCGGGGGGGGACCCTACAATGAGCAGTTCTTC; size: -; J: TRBJ2-1; D: TRBD2; V: TRBV12-3/TRBV12-4
CDR3: CAIPRTSGSNNEQFF; DNA: TGTGCCATTCCACGGACTAGCGGGTCTAACAATGAGCAGTTCTTC; size: -; J: TRBJ2-1; D: TRBD2; V: TRBV6-1